This T cell receptor beta chain was profiled in a study of cytomegalovirus exposure and HLA in healthy donors. Study summary: It was reported in a later analysis that the 120 validation repertoires used the same platform as the 650 to 800 first-cohort repertoires. Findings and caveats of the study: Cytomegalovirus-associated TCR beta chains were listed, numbering 150 to 200.

The V and J ends lost 4 bases and 4 bases, in that order; junction bases with no gene match: 14. CDR3 length: 18 residues. Germline V lookup: CDR1 MGHRA, CDR2 YSYEKL. Remarks on this clone: The antigen remains unidentified.

Sequencing was performed with immunoSEQ multiplex PCR; in TCRdb, only in-frame clones are kept and a portion is missing. Of under 350,000 clones in the sample, approximately 86% were seen once. This chain connects TRBV4-1 to TRBJ1-5, with 9 bases lining up with TRBD1. The sample was PBMCs. The origin of this receptor is a young woman in good health and CMV-seronegative. The CDR3: CASSPFIGTGLKNQPQHF. The CDR3 DNA follows: TGCGCCAGCAGCCCTTTTATTGGGACAGGGTTGAAAAATCAGCCCCAGCATTTT.